The present TCR beta chain was sequenced within a study of T cell repertoires in cytomegalovirus infection. TCRdb re-called the reads with MiXCR, one entry per CDR3 protein. The table records some 800,000 distinct CDR3 sequences, almost 30% of them present only once. CDR3 length equals 16 residues. Germline V CDR1 and CDR2: SGHTS, YDEGEE. The V end was cut by 0 bases, the J end by 3 bases, with 15 bases between. In this sample, this clonotype turned up many times. Its antigen is undetermined. Findings and limits, study-wide: Ex vivo responses were dominated by HLA-C-restricted CMV-specific TCR beta clonotypes.

The sequencing here drew on cultured CD8+ T cells from PBMCs, taken from culture after CMV antigen stimulation. The chain is built from TRBV5-8 and TRBJ1-2; D is uncertain. The TCR comes from a human donor in good health (CMV status not recorded). Some clones in this sample may be carry-over from other donors' samples. CDR3 DNA: TGTGCCAGCAGCTTGGGGCAGACCCTAAAGGACTATGGCTACACCTTC. This encodes CASSLGQTLKDYGYTF. The full variable domain, in which reference TRBV5-8 and TRBJ1-2 provide the parts outside the CDR3, is EAGVTQSPTHLIKTRGQQATLRCSPISGHTSVYWYQQALGLGLQFLLWYDEGEERNRGNFPPRFSGRQFPNYSSELNVNALELEDSALYLCASSLGQTLKDYGYTFGSGTRLTVV.